This entry describes one TCR beta chain. What it binds is not known. The data were taken from a study of T-cell memory formation after mild COVID-19. The V gene's germline CDR1 is SGHRS and CDR2 YFSETQ. CDR3 length equals 14 residues. Trimming at V came to 4 bases and at J to 6 bases, leaving 6 bases not matched to a gene. Whole-study findings and limits: Within pre-infection memory, some responding clones were found, suggesting cross-reactive memory joined.

One entry per CDR3 protein, called by TCRdb with MiXCR from the 5' RACE reads. Here the sample spans tens of thousands of distinct CDR3 sequences, approximately 9% being singletons. This sequence joins TRBV5-1 and TRBJ1-4; TRBD1 matches at 7 bases. The receptor was isolated from an adult woman who had mild COVID-19 (a few samples of this study predate the infection). Cell type and time point are not known. Sequenced input: PBMCs or a T cell subset sorted from them (not recorded which). CDR3 bases: TGCGCCAGCAGCCCGGGACAGAATGATGAAAAACTGTTTTTT. Its protein product is CASSPGQNDEKLFF.